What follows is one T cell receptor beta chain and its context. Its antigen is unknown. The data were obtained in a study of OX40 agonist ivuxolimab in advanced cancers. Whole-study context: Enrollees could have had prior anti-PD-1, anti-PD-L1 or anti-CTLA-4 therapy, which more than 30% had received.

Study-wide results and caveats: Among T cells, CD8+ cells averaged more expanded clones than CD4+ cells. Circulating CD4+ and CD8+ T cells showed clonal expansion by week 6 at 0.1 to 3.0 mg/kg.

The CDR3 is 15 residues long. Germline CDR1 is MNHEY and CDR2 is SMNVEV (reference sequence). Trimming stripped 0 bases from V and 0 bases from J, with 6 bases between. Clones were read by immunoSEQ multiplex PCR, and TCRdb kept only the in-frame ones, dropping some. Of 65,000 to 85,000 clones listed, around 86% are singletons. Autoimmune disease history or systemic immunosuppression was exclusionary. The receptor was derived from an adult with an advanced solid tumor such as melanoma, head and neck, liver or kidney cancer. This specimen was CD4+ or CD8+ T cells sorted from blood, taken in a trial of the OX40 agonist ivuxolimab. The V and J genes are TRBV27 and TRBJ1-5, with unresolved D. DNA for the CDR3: TGTGCCAGCAGTTTATCGGGAGCTAGCAATCAGCCCCAGCATTTT. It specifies CASSLSGASNQPQHF.